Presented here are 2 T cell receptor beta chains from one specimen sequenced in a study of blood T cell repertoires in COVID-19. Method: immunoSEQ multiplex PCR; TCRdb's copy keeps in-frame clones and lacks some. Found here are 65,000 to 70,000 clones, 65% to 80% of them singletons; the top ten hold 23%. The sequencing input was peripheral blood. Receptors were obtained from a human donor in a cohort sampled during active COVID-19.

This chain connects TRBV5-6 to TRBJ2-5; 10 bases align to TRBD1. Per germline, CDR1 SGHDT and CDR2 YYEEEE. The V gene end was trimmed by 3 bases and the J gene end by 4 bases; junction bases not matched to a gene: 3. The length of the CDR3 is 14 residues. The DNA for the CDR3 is TGTGCCAGCAGCTGGTGGGACAGGGGAGAGACCCAGTACTTC. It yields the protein CASSWWDRGETQYF.

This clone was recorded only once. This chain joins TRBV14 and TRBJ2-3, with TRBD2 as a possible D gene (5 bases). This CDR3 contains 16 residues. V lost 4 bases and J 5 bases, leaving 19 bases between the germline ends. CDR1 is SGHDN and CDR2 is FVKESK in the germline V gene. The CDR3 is CASSPSPGRGGDTQYF. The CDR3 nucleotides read TGTGCCAGCAGCCCAAGTCCAGGCCGGGGTGGAGATACGCAGTATTTT.